Following are 2 T cell receptor beta chains from one sample sequenced in a study of T cell repertoires in cytomegalovirus infection. Their recognized antigens are unknown. One entry per CDR3 protein results from TCRdb running MiXCR on the reads. The table includes around 570,000 distinct CDR3 sequences, approximately 40% detected once. The sequencing used cultured PBMCs, collected from culture after CMV antigen stimulation. The receptors originated from a human donor in good health (CMV status not recorded). Some clones in this sample may be carry-over from other donors' samples.

This clonotype was detected only a few times. The rearrangement joins TRBV7-8 to TRBJ2-1; 10 bases fit TRBD2. CDR1 is SGHVS, CDR2 FQNEAQ, per germline. This CDR3 region has 15 residues. V trimming: 3 bases; J trimming: 8 bases; junction bases outside the gene matches: 7. The CDR3 sequence is CASSLGLAGAYEQFF. The CDR3 DNA reads TGTGCCAGCAGCTTGGGCCTAGCGGGAGCTTATGAGCAGTTCTTC.

This clonotype was seen more than once but under ten times. V gene TRBV12-3 or TRBV12-4 combines with J gene TRBJ1-1; D perhaps matches TRBD1 (5 bases). The V end lost 8 bases, the J end lost 1 base, and 17 bases lay between the germline ends. The CDR3 consists of 15 residues. The CDR3 bases are TGTGCCAGCTCCTCTGGGGGGTCAGGGAACACTGAAGCTTTCTTT. This codes for CASSSGGSGNTEAFF.